Each of the 17 T cell receptor beta chains below was sequenced from the same sample in a study of blood T cells in healthy people across ages. Then a second PCR, running roughly 6 to 11 cycles, was carried out with a sample-barcoded 5' primer and a J-beta primer mix. One entry per CDR3 protein, called by TCRdb with MiXCR from the 5' RACE reads. The data contain around 820,000 distinct CDR3 sequences, roughly 25% of them seen just once; the ten biggest clones take up 3% to 4%. This sample also appeared in a second study, on T cells of mothers and their children.

The sequenced sample consisted of blood. These receptors all stem from a boy younger than 18 in good health.

This clonotype was seen more than once but under ten times. The chain recombines TRBV12-3 or TRBV12-4 with TRBJ2-5, with 10 bases identical to TRBD2. The DNA end favors TRBJ2-1, so the J call may be wrong. The CDR3 is 12 residues long. The CDR3 nucleotides read TGTGCCAGCAGCCCCGGACTAGCGGCGCAGTTCTTC. Translating it yields CASSPGLAAQFF.

This clonotype was counted a single time. This chain connects TRBV27 to TRBJ1-1, with D unresolved. The CDR3 has 16 amino acids. Trimming stripped 1 base from V and 1 base from J, with 13 bases between. CDR1 MNHEY and CDR2 SMNVEV come from the germline V gene (reference sequence). The DNA for the CDR3 is TGTGCCAGCAGTTTATATCAGGCGGGCGGGAACACTGAAGCTTTCTTT. Translated, it gives CASSLYQAGGNTEAFF.

The chain carries TRBV12-3 or TRBV12-4 and TRBJ2-3; TRBD2 is a possible D gene (6 bases). CDR3 length: 14 amino acids. Deletions cut 7 bases from V and 2 bases from J, with 13 bases between. In nucleotides, the CDR3 is TGTGCCAGCAATACGGGAGCTACCACAGATACGCAGTATTTT. Its protein is CASNTGATTDTQYF.

This clonotype occurred a few times. The rearrangement joins TRBV6-1 to TRBJ1-2; 7 nucleotides agree with TRBD1. This CDR3 comprises 18 residues. Per germline, CDR1 MNHNS and CDR2 SASEGT. The ends lost 2 bases at V and 4 bases at J; junction bases unmatched: 16. In DNA form, the CDR3 reads TGTGCCAGCAGTGAAAGTTACGGGACAGCCCCCGGCACCTATGGCTACACCTTC. Translated, it gives CASSESYGTAPGTYGYTF.

Concerning this clonotype: Since the CDR3 does not end with the conserved phenylalanine or tryptophan, this likely comes from a read error. The chain uses TRBV29-1 and TRBJ1-2; 10 bases line up with TRBD1. CDR1 and CDR2 from the germline V gene are SQVTM and ANQGSEA. The CDR3 extends over 12 amino acids. Unmatched junction bases numbered 5, after V lost 5 bases and J lost 8 bases. CDR3 nucleotides: TGCAGCGTTCCTCGGGACAGGGGCGGCTACACCCTC. It specifies CSVPRDRGGYTL.

This chain uses TRBV7-3 with TRBJ2-3, with D unresolved. The CDR3 sequence is 13 residues long. Looked up from germline, CDR1 is SGHTA and CDR2 is FQGTGA. The V end was cut by 4 bases, the J end by 9 bases, with 14 bases between. The CDR3 coding sequence is TGTGCCAGCAGCTCAAACCCTAGGGTAACGCAGTATTTT. Translated, it gives CASSSNPRVTQYF.

The gene calls are TRBV3-1 and TRBJ2-3; tentative D call: TRBD2 (5 bases). Trimming removed 2 bases at V and 0 bases at J, with 18 bases between. CDR3 length equals 18 residues. Per germline, CDR1 LGHDT and CDR2 YNNKEL (reference sequence). This CDR3 is CASSQPRGSVSSTDTQYF. CDR3 DNA sequence: TGTGCCAGCAGCCAACCCCGGGGTAGCGTATCTAGCACAGATACGCAGTATTTT.

Written as DNA, the CDR3 is TGCAGCGCCGTGGACAGCTACAATGAGCAGTTCTTC. Its protein is CSAVDSYNEQFF. The rearrangement joins TRBV29-1 to TRBJ2-1, with D possibly matching TRBD1 (6 bases). This CDR3 spans 12 amino acids. V dropped 7 bases and J dropped 3 bases, with 10 bases sitting between them. The V gene's germline CDR1 is SQVTM and CDR2 ANQGSEA.

The V gene is TRBV4-3, the J gene TRBJ1-4; no clear D gene. The CDR3 contains 15 residues. Germline V gene sequence: CDR1 LGHNA, CDR2 YSLEER. Trimming stripped 0 bases from V and 9 bases from J, with 14 bases between. The CDR3, as DNA: TGCGCCAGCAGCCAAGATGGTGGCCTCGAGCAAAAACTGTTTTTT. Protein product: CASSQDGGLEQKLFF.

The CDR3 protein is CATSGSKSSYEQYF. The CDR3 region has the DNA TGTGCCACCAGCGGGAGTAAGAGCTCCTACGAGCAGTACTTC. This chain connects TRBV15 to TRBJ2-7; D possibly corresponds to TRBD2 (5 bases). V was pared by 5 bases and J by 0 bases, with 11 bases between. Germline V lookup: CDR1 LNHNV, CDR2 YYDKDF (reference sequence). The CDR3 is 14 amino acids.

Only a few counts were recorded for this clonotype. This chain uses TRBV4-3 with TRBJ2-3; D ambiguous. CDR1 LGHNA and CDR2 YSLEER come from the germline V gene. The V gene lost 5 bases and the J gene lost 6 bases, with 12 bases spanning the gap. The CDR3 runs to 13 residues. DNA of the CDR3: TGCGCCAGCAGCTCCGGCTGGTCTGATACGCAGTATTTT. Its translation is CASSSGWSDTQYF.

This chain joins TRBV18 and TRBJ2-7; D is ambiguous. CDR3 length equals 13 residues. V gave up 3 bases and J gave up 3 bases, with 9 bases separating them. Germline assignment: CDR1 KGHSH and CDR2 LQKENI. The CDR3 DNA reads as TGTGCCAGCTCACCGGCTAAAGTCTACGAGCAGTACTTC. It translates to CASSPAKVYEQYF.

A remark on this clonotype: At one end, the junction sequence differs from germline, possibly due to a read error. The chain joins TRBV7-2 to TRBJ2-5; 9 bases fit TRBD2. CDR1 is SGHTA and CDR2 is FQGNSA in the germline V gene. The CDR3 is 14 amino acids. Here the CDR3 reads CASSLAGERETQYF. DNA for the CDR3: TGTGCCAGCAGTTTAGCGGGAGAGAGGGAGACCCAGTACTTC. Together with reference TRBV7-2 and TRBJ2-5, the CDR3 gives the full variable domain: GAGVSQSPSNKVTEKGKDVELRCDPISGHTALYWYRQSLGQGLEFLIYFQGNSAPDKSGLPSDRFSAERTGGSVSTLTIQRTQQEDSAVYLCASSLAGERETQYFGPGTRLLVL.

V is TRBV20-1 and J is TRBJ2-7; 10 bases are a match to TRBD1. In germline, CDR1 is DFQATT, CDR2 SNEGSKA (reference sequence). The CDR3 has 15 residues. V was pared by 1 base and J by 4 bases, with 7 bases of the junction left unmatched. The CDR3 DNA sequence: TGCAGTGCTAGAGCGCCGGGACAGGGGTTTTACGAGCAGTACTTC. This codes for CSARAPGQGFYEQYF.

There are a few counts of this clonotype. The gene calls are TRBV29-1 and TRBJ1-2; 9 bases map to TRBD1. Unmatched junction bases numbered 2, after V lost 3 bases and J lost 6 bases. The CDR3 consists of 12 residues. Germline CDR1 SQVTM, CDR2 ANQGSEA. In DNA form, the CDR3 reads TGCAGCGTTGAGGGACAGGGTAATGGCTACACCTTC. Translation: CSVEGQGNGYTF.

The genes are TRBV4-2 and TRBJ2-3; D gene uncertain. Between the trimmed V and J ends, which lost 0 bases and 0 bases, there was a span of 13 bases. The CDR3 spans 17 residues. Germline V gene data show CDR1 as LGHNA and CDR2 as YNFKEQ. The CDR3 region is CASSQDLVGVSTDTQYF. DNA for the CDR3: TGTGCCAGCAGCCAAGACCTAGTGGGCGTAAGCACAGATACGCAGTATTTT.

The rearrangement links TRBV6-6 to TRBJ1-1; D is unclear. Trimming took off 0 bases at V and 8 bases at J, with 7 bases between the two ends. The CDR3 covers 12 residues. The germline V gene encodes CDR1 MNHNY and CDR2 SVGAGI (reference sequence). CDR3 DNA: TGTGCCAGCAGTTACTCGGGGAAGGAAGCTTTCTTT. This codes for CASSYSGKEAFF.